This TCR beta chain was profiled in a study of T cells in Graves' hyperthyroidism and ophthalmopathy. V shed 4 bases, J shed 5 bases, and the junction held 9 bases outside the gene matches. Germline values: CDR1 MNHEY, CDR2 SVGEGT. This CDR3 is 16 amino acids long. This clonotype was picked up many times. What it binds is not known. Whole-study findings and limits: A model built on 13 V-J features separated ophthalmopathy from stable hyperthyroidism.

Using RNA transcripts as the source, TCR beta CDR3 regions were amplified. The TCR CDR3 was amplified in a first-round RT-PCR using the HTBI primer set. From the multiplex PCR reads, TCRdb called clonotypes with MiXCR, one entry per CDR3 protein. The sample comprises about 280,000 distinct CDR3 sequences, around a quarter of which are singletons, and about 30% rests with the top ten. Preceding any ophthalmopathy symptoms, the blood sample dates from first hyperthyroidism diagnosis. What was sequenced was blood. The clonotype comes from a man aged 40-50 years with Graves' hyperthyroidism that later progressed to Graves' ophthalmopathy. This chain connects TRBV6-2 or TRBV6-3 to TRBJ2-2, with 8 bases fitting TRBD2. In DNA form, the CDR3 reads TGTGCCAGCAGTTCTAACCGGGGACTAGGGACCGGGGAGCTGTTTTTT. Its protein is CASSSNRGLGTGELFF.